Listed here is a single T cell receptor (beta chain). The antigen remains unidentified. PCR employed 60 Vbeta and 13 Jbeta primers. The data were produced by immunoSEQ multiplex PCR, yet TCRdb's version contains in-frame clones alone and is incomplete. In the table there are some 150,000 clones, about 80% of which are singletons. The data originate from a study of cytomegalovirus exposure and HLA in healthy donors. Study information: There were 350 to 450 genotyped donors. Of these, 75% to 90% fell in the genetic ancestry cluster associated with self-reported Caucasian donors. Study-level points and caveats: Most TCR sequences proved rare, with some public TCRs found in many donors. Clonal expansion was found to be greater in HLA-associated TCR beta chains than in equally common others in a later analysis. Common viral pathogens were later found to be apparently linked to several of the most significant clusters.

The TCR originated in a young man in good health and CMV-seropositive. Input material: PBMCs.

CDR3 nucleotides: TGCGCCAGCAGCCGCGTACAGGGCCGGCTGGGGACTGAAGCTTTCTTT. Translated, it gives CASSRVQGRLGTEAFF. V is TRBV5-1 and J is TRBJ1-1, with TRBD1 as a possible D gene (6 bases). V gave up 4 bases and J gave up 5 bases, with 21 bases separating them. Per germline, CDR1 SGHRS and CDR2 YFSETQ. This CDR3 contains 16 residues.